The 19 T cell receptor beta chains presented below share a single source sample, sequenced in a study of PD-1 blockade in classical Hodgkin lymphoma. Libraries were prepared by immunoSEQ multiplex PCR; TCRdb keeps only in-frame clonotypes and omits some of them. The sample yields 30,000 or so clones, over 75% seen once. Relapses following autologous stem cell transplantation were seen in all patients, with brentuximab vedotin exposure varying. The study purified CD4+ T cells from thawed PBMCs using magnetic negative selection. Sequenced here: CD4+ T cells from blood, sampled at baseline. Receptor source: a human donor with classical Hodgkin lymphoma.

V gene TRBV11-2 combines with J gene TRBJ1-4; no reliable D call. This CDR3 has 13 amino acids. Germline CDR1 SGHAT, CDR2 FQNNGV. Trimming shortened V by 0 bases and J by 7 bases, and 6 bases separated the two germline ends. In DNA form, the CDR3 reads TGTGCCAGCAGCTTAGATCTCCGTGAAAAACTGTTTTTT. Translating it yields CASSLDLREKLFF. Full variable domain (rest looked up from reference TRBV11-2 and TRBJ1-4): EAGVAQSPRYKIIEKRQSVAFWCNPISGHATLYWYQQILGQGPKLLIQFQNNGVVDDSQLPKDRFSAERLKGVDSTLKIQPAKLEDSAVYLCASSLDLREKLFFGSGTQLSVL.

The V and J genes are TRBV5-1 and TRBJ1-1; D not resolved. The CDR3 totals 16 residues. The ends were cut back, 0 bases at V and 5 bases at J, with 17 bases in the middle. Germline lookup yields CDR1 SGHRS and CDR2 YFSETQ. CDR3: CASSLGGSQIGTEAFF. In DNA form, the CDR3 reads TGCGCCAGCAGCTTGGGGGGTTCTCAGATCGGGACTGAAGCTTTCTTT.

The chain couples TRBV5-4 to TRBJ2-2; no clear D. Between the trimmed V and J ends, which lost 0 bases and 6 bases, there was a span of 3 bases. Germline loops: CDR1 SGHNT, CDR2 YYREEE (reference sequence). The CDR3 contains 12 residues. The CDR3: CASSLDAGELFF. CDR3 nucleotides: TGTGCCAGCAGCTTGGATGCCGGGGAGCTGTTTTTT.

The chain employs TRBV18 and TRBJ2-3; D is unresolved. Trimming left V 3 bases short and J 4 bases short, with 14 bases between. CDR3 size: 15 residues. Germline V CDR1 and CDR2: KGHSH, LQKENI. DNA for the CDR3: TGTGCCAGCTCACCCAATGATATGCGTGCAGATACGCAGTATTTT. Encoded protein: CASSPNDMRADTQYF.

The sample holds a few counts of this clone. The V and J genes are TRBV7-2 and TRBJ2-1; 8 bases are shared with TRBD1. CDR3 length: 13 residues. Germline loops: CDR1 SGHTA, CDR2 FQGNSA. Trimming at V came to 7 bases and at J to 7 bases, leaving 6 bases not matched to a gene. The CDR3 DNA reads as TGTGCCAGCACCACCCGACAGGGGAATGAGCAGTTCTTC. Translation gives CASTTRQGNEQFF.

This clone was detected only a few times. This chain uses TRBV7-2 with TRBJ1-4; the D is unclear. This CDR3 has 11 residues. The ends were cut back, 7 bases at V and 8 bases at J, with 8 bases in the middle. Germline CDR1 and CDR2: SGHTA and FQGNSA. The CDR3 loop reads CASTHGEKLFF. CDR3 DNA sequence: TGTGCCAGCACCCACGGAGAAAAACTGTTTTTT.

J is TRBJ2-3 and V is TRBV28, with 7 bases fitting TRBD1. This CDR3 has 16 amino acids. Germline CDR1 MDHEN, CDR2 SYDVKM. V lost 6 bases, J lost 2 bases, and 11 bases stayed unmatched. CDR3 region: CASRALRDSYTDTQYF. The CDR3 DNA is TGTGCCAGCAGAGCTCTCCGGGACAGCTACACAGATACGCAGTATTTT.

This rearrangement joins TRBV15 to TRBJ1-1, with D uncertain. The germline V gene encodes CDR1 LNHNV and CDR2 YYDKDF (reference sequence). This CDR3 has 13 amino acids. V dropped 0 bases and J dropped 3 bases, with 5 bases sitting between them. CDR3 bases: TGTGCCACCAGCAGAGACGGCCACACTGAAGCTTTCTTT. This gives the protein CATSRDGHTEAFF.

This chain joins TRBV7-9 and TRBJ2-5; D is unclear. The V gene's germline CDR1 is SEHNR and CDR2 FQNEAQ (reference sequence). CDR3 length: 13 residues. The V and J ends lost 1 base and 1 base respectively, with 4 bases between them. The CDR3 is CASSLGTQETQYF. The CDR3 nucleotides are TGTGCCAGCAGCTTAGGGACCCAAGAGACCCAGTACTTC.

The DNA of the CDR3 is TGTGCCAGCAGCTTAGACCTAGCGGGGGCCTACGAGCAGTACTTC. Residues: CASSLDLAGAYEQYF. The rearrangement uses TRBV11-2 and TRBJ2-7; 10 bases align to TRBD2. The CDR3 consists of 15 residues. The V gene's germline CDR1 is SGHAT and CDR2 FQNNGV. V was clipped by 0 bases and J by 2 bases; unmatched bases: 1.

This sequence joins TRBV10-3 and TRBJ2-1; the match to TRBD2 covers 11 bases. Germline-derived CDR1 and CDR2 are ENHRY and SYGVKD. Trimming removed 0 bases from V and 10 bases from J; junction bases left unmatched: 11. The CDR3 is 17 residues long. The CDR3 DNA reads TGTGCCATCAGTGAGTCTGAGGGGACTAGCGGTACTGGGGAGCAGTTCTTC. Protein product: CAISESEGTSGTGEQFF.

This chain uses TRBV29-1 with TRBJ1-1; D gene ambiguous. The germline gives CDR1 SQVTM, CDR2 ANQGSEA. CDR3 length equals 12 residues. Trimming took off 2 bases at V and 6 bases at J, with 10 bases between the two ends. The CDR3 coding sequence is TGCAGCGTTGAACTAGACGTCCCTGAAGCTTTCTTT. Translated: CSVELDVPEAFF.

The count of this clone is one. CDR3 coding DNA: TGTGCCAGCAGCTTCGGACACCTCTCTGGAAACACCATATATTTT. Amino acids: CASSFGHLSGNTIYF. The rearrangement links TRBV5-6 to TRBJ1-3; maybe TRBD1 (5 bases). CDR3 length: 15 residues. Between the trimmed V and J ends, which lost 2 bases and 0 bases, there was a span of 9 bases. Germline CDR1 reads SGHDT; CDR2 reads YYEEEE.

This clone was recorded only once. V and J are TRBV5-1 and TRBJ2-1; 10 bases are shared with TRBD2. J gave up 4 bases and V 1 base, and 2 bases lay outside the gene matches. The germline gives CDR1 SGHRS, CDR2 YFSETQ. The CDR3 sequence is 15 residues long. CDR3 sequence (DNA): TGCGCCAGCAGCTTGACTAGCGGGGCTTACAATGAGCAGTTCTTC. Translated, it gives CASSLTSGAYNEQFF.

The chain links TRBV2 to TRBJ1-5, with D unresolved. Trimming shortened V by 4 bases and J by 3 bases, and 13 bases separated the two germline ends. Germline-derived CDR1 and CDR2 are SNHLY and FYNNEI. This CDR3 comprises 15 residues. CDR3 DNA sequence: TGTGCCAGCAGTGTCGAGGGAGTCCTCAATCAGCCCCAGCATTTT. The encoded protein is CASSVEGVLNQPQHF.

V and J are TRBV6-5 and TRBJ2-1; D gene unclear. Per germline, CDR1 MNHEY and CDR2 SVGAGI. The CDR3 contains 16 residues. V dropped 0 bases and J dropped 5 bases, with 14 bases sitting between them. The CDR3 sequence is CASSYSGGIGNNEQFF. The CDR3 DNA follows: TGTGCCAGCAGTTACTCTGGTGGAATCGGAAACAATGAGCAGTTCTTC.

This clone was picked up a small number of times. The rearrangement links TRBV28 to TRBJ1-2, with D hard to call. From germline, CDR1 is MDHEN and CDR2 SYDVKM. This CDR3 spans 14 amino acids. The V and J ends lost 7 bases and 2 bases respectively, with 14 bases between them. CDR3 amino acids: CASTSPGLNYGYTF. In DNA, the CDR3 is TGTGCCAGCACAAGCCCGGGTTTAAACTATGGCTACACCTTC.

V usage is TRBV6-6 and J usage is TRBJ1-2; D unclear. The CDR3 contains 11 residues. In germline, CDR1 is MNHNY, CDR2 SVGAGI (reference sequence). V lost 5 bases and J lost 12, with 13 bases in between. The CDR3 reads CASSQTLYHTF. The CDR3 DNA sequence: TGTGCCAGCAGTCAGACGCTATACCACACCTTC.

The chain is built from TRBV4-3 and TRBJ1-3, with D unresolved. Germline V CDR1 and CDR2: LGHNA, YSLEER. The CDR3 runs to 16 residues. V shed 4 bases and J shed 3 bases, with 16 bases lying between them. The CDR3 DNA is TGCGCCAGCAGCCCGCAAGTGGGTGATTTTGGAAACACCATATATTTT. Translation gives CASSPQVGDFGNTIYF.